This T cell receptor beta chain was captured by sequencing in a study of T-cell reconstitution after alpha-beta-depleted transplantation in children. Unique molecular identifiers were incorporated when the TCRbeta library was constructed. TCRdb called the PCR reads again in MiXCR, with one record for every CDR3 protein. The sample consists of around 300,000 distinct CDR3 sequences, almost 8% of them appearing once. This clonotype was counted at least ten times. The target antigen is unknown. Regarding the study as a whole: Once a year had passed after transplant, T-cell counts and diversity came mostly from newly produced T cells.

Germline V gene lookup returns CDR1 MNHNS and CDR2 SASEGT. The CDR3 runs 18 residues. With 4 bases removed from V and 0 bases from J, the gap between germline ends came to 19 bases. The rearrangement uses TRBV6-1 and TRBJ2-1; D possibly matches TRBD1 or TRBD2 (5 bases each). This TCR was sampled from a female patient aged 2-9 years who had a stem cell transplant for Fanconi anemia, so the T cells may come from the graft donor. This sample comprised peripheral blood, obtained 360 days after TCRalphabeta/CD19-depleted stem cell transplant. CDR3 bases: TGTGCCAGCAGTGGAGGGTCCGGGACCCGGTTCTCCTACAATGAGCAGTTCTTC. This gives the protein CASSGGSGTRFSYNEQFF.